These T cell receptor beta chains were read from a single sample in a study of T cells in Graves' hyperthyroidism and ophthalmopathy. TCRdb itself ran the multiplex PCR reads through MiXCR, one entry per CDR3 protein. Here the sample spans about 640,000 distinct CDR3 sequences, less than 25% being singletons. Specimen: blood. These receptors came from a man aged 30-40 years with Graves' ophthalmopathy. Both conserved end residues are part of each CDR3. The D gene is left open where the match is weak. Clone size is stated in some rows and not others, as once, few, many or a class when expanded.

j_call: TRBJ1-2; clone_size: few; d_call: .; v_call: TRBV7-9; cdr3_aa: CASSSQTENYGYTF; cdr3_nt: TGTGCCAGCAGCTCGCAGACAGAGAACTATGGCTACACCTTC
j_call: TRBJ1-2; clone_size: .; d_call: .; v_call: TRBV11-2; cdr3_aa: CASSAQGRSDGYTF; cdr3_nt: TGTGCCAGCAGCGCTCAGGGGCGAAGCGATGGCTACACCTTC
j_call: TRBJ1-4; clone_size: few; d_call: .; v_call: TRBV6-6; cdr3_aa: CASSYSFGGRGEKLFF; cdr3_nt: TGTGCCAGCAGTTACTCGTTCGGGGGGCGCGGTGAAAAACTGTTTTTT
j_call: TRBJ2-1; clone_size: many; d_call: TRBD2; v_call: TRBV7-8; cdr3_aa: CASSLEGLAGSDEQFF; cdr3_nt: TGTGCCAGCAGCTTAGAGGGACTAGCGGGATCGGATGAGCAGTTCTTC
j_call: TRBJ2-7; clone_size: few; d_call: TRBD2; v_call: TRBV5-5; cdr3_aa: CASSLGLAGVLYEQYF; cdr3_nt: TGTGCCAGCAGCTTGGGCCTAGCGGGGGTACTTTACGAGCAGTACTTC
j_call: TRBJ2-5; clone_size: .; d_call: .; v_call: TRBV7-3; cdr3_aa: CASRLLGGEYQETQYF; cdr3_nt: TGTGCCAGCAGACTCTTGGGAGGAGAGTACCAAGAGACCCAGTACTTC
j_call: TRBJ2-1; clone_size: .; d_call: TRBD2; v_call: TRBV11-3; cdr3_aa: CASSPVGTSAMQFF; cdr3_nt: TGTGCCAGCAGCCCCGTGGGGACTAGCGCGATGCAGTTCTTC
j_call: TRBJ2-7; clone_size: .; d_call: .; v_call: TRBV5-1; cdr3_aa: CASRRGGSYEQYF; cdr3_nt: TGCGCCAGCAGGCGAGGGGGTAGCTACGAGCAGTACTTC
j_call: TRBJ1-1; clone_size: few; d_call: .; v_call: TRBV20-1; cdr3_aa: CSAHRPPNTEAFF; cdr3_nt: TGCAGTGCTCACAGGCCACCGAACACTGAAGCTTTCTTT
j_call: TRBJ1-5; clone_size: few; d_call: .; v_call: TRBV28; cdr3_aa: CAIQVSNQPQHF; cdr3_nt: TGTGCCATCCAGGTGAGCAATCAGCCCCAGCATTTT
j_call: TRBJ2-7; clone_size: .; d_call: .; v_call: TRBV28; cdr3_aa: CASSLRQVGGFEQYF; cdr3_nt: TGTGCCAGCAGTTTAAGACAGGTAGGTGGATTCGAGCAGTACTTC
j_call: TRBJ1-1; clone_size: .; d_call: .; v_call: TRBV29-1; cdr3_aa: CSVGDPNEAFF; cdr3_nt: TGCAGCGTTGGAGATCCGAATGAAGCTTTCTTT
j_call: TRBJ1-3; clone_size: few; d_call: .; v_call: TRBV6-1; cdr3_aa: CASSYGQLGNTIYF; cdr3_nt: TGTGCCAGCAGTTATGGACAGCTCGGGAACACCATATATTTT
j_call: TRBJ2-1; clone_size: .; d_call: .; v_call: TRBV7-3; cdr3_aa: CASSLNVGVLLDEQFF; cdr3_nt: TGTGCCAGCAGCTTAAATGTGGGAGTATTACTCGATGAGCAGTTCTTC
j_call: TRBJ2-7; clone_size: .; d_call: TRBD1; v_call: TRBV4-1; cdr3_aa: CATRGQGDDEQYF; cdr3_nt: TGCGCCACTAGGGGACAGGGGGACGACGAGCAGTACTTC
j_call: TRBJ1-1; clone_size: .; d_call: .; v_call: TRBV29-1; cdr3_aa: CSVVRASEAFF; cdr3_nt: TGCAGCGTTGTCCGGGCATCGGAGGCTTTCTTT
j_call: TRBJ1-1; clone_size: many; d_call: .; v_call: TRBV6-1; cdr3_aa: CASRRVANTEAFF; cdr3_nt: TGTGCCAGCAGACGGGTCGCAAACACTGAAGCTTTCTTT